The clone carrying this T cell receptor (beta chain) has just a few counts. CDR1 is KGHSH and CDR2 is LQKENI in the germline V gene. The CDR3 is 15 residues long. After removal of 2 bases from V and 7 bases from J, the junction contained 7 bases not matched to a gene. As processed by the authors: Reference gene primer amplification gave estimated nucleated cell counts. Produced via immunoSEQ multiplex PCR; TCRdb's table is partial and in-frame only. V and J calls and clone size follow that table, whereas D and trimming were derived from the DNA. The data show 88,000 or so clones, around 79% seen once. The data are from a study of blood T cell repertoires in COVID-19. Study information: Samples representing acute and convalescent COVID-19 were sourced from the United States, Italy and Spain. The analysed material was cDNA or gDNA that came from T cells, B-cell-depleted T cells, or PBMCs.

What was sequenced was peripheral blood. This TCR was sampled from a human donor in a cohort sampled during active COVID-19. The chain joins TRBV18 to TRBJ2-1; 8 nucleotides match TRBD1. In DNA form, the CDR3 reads TGTGCCAGCTCACCAAGGCAGGGGGCTAATAATGAGCAGTTCTTC. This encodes CASSPRQGANNEQFF.